This TCR beta chain was captured by sequencing in a study of lymphopenia after photon versus proton radiotherapy. Repertoires were generated with immunoSEQ multiplex PCR, while TCRdb's copy carries only in-frame clones and drops some. The sample lists some 76,000 clones, about nine tenths seen once, with about 2.2% in the top ten. V gave up 0 bases and J gave up 7 bases, with 12 bases separating them. Germline lookup yields CDR1 MGHRA and CDR2 YSYEKL. The CDR3 has 14 amino acids. This sequence joins TRBV4-1 and TRBJ1-2; D unresolved. The sequence derives from a woman in her forties with cholangiocarcinoma. The sample here was peripheral blood, taken from a patient treated with photon-based radiotherapy. CDR3 bases: TGCGCCAGCAGCCAAGATCCCGGGGTGGGTGGCTACACCTTC. This translates into CASSQDPGVGGYTF.